This T cell receptor (beta chain) derives from a study of blood T cell repertoires in COVID-19. Method: immunoSEQ multiplex PCR; TCRdb's copy keeps in-frame clones and lacks some. The sample shows fewer than 300,000 clones, roughly 91% of them seen only once. CDR1 and CDR2 (germline): MNHEY, SVGAGI. CDR3 size: 14 residues. Trimming removed 4 bases at V and 3 bases at J, with 11 bases between. The TCR originated in a man between 40 and 49 years old who had recovered from COVID-19. The chain combines TRBV6-5 with TRBJ2-3, with D possibly matching TRBD2 (5 bases). Sequenced material: PBMCs or T cells enriched from blood (not recorded which). In nucleotides, the CDR3 is TGTGCCAGCAGTTCGGCGGGCTCGACAGATACGCAGTATTTT. Amino acids: CASSSAGSTDTQYF.